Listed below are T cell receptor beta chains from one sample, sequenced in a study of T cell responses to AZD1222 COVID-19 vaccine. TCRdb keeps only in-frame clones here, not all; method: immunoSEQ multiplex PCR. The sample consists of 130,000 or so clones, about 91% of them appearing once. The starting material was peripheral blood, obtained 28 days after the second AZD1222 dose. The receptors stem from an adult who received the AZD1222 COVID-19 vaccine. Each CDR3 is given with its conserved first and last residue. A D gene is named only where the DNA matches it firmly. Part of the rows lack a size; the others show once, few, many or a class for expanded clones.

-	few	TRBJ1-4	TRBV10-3	TGTGCCATCAGTGACCCTCTTGGGGGATCAACTAATGAAAAACTGTTTTTT	CAISDPLGGSTNEKLFF
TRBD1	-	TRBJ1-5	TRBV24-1	TGTGCCACCAGTGACGGAAAACAGGGGGCTTTCCAGCCCCAGCATTTT	CATSDGKQGAFQPQHF
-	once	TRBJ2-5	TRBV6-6	TGTGCCAGCAGTTCTACCCGGACAGAGACCCAGTACTTC	CASSSTRTETQYF
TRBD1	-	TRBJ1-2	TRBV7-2	TGTGCCAGCAGCTTAGTTGGTAGGGGGCGCGGCGATGGCTACACCTTC	CASSLVGRGRGDGYTF
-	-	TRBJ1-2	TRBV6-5	TGTGCCAGTGCCACGGCTTATGGCTACACCTTC	CASATAYGYTF
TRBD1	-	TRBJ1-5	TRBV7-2	TGTGCCAGCAGCGACGACAGGGTATATAGCAATCAGCCCCAGCATTTT	CASSDDRVYSNQPQHF
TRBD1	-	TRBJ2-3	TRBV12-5	TGTGCTAGTGGTCCTCCGGGACAGGGCACAGATACGCAGTATTTT	CASGPPGQGTDTQYF
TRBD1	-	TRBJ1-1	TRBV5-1	TGCGCCAGCAGTAGGACAGGGGGAACTGAAGCTTTCTTT	CASSRTGGTEAFF
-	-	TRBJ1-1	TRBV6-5	TGTGCCAGCACCCCCCCAGTGAACACTGAAGCTTTCTTT	CASTPPVNTEAFF
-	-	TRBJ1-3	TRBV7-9	TGTGCCAGCAGCTTAAGTGCTGGAAACACCATATATTTT	CASSLSAGNTIYF
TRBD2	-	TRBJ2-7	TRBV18	TGTGCCAGCTCACTTAGCGGGGGGCTCAACTACGAGCAGTACTTC	CASSLSGGLNYEQYF
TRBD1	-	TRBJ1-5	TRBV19	TGTGCCAGTACTGGGACAGGGGGCAATCAGCCCCAGCATTTT	CASTGTGGNQPQHF
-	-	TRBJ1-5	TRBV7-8	TGTGCCAGCAGCTCCAGGGGTACTGTGGCCAATCAGCCCCAGCATTTT	CASSSRGTVANQPQHF
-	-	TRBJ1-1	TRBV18	TGTGCCAGCTCACCAGGAGGGGGGAACACTGAAGCTTTCTTT	CASSPGGGNTEAFF